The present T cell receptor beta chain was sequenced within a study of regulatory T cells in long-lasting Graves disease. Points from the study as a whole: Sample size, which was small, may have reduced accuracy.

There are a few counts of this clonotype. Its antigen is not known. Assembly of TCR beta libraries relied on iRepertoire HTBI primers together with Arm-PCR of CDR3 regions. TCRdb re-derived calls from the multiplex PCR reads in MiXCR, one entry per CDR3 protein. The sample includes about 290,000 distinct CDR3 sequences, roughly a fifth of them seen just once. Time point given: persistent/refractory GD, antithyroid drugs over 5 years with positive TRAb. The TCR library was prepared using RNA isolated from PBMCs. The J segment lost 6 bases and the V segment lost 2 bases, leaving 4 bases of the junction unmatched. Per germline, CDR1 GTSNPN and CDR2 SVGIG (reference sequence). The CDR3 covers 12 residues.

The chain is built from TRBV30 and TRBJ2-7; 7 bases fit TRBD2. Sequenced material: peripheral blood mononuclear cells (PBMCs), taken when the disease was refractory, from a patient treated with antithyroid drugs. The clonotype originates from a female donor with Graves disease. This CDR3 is CAWSPLAGEQYF. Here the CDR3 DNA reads TGTGCCTGGAGTCCTTTAGCGGGCGAGCAGTACTTC.